This is a list of T cell receptor beta chains from one sample in a study of blood T cell repertoires in COVID-19. Here immunoSEQ multiplex PCR was the method, and the copy in TCRdb shows in-frame clones only, minus some. The table lists fewer than 300,000 clones, 70% to 90% of them singletons. The specimen was PBMCs or T cells enriched from blood (not recorded which). The receptors shown here come from a woman in her thirties or forties with acute COVID-19. Each CDR3 is given with its conserved first and last residue. Each record gives: V gene, D gene, J gene, clone size, CDR3 DNA, CDR3 protein. D genes are given only for firm matches. Size tells how often a clone was seen (once, few, many) or the class of an expanded clone, and some rows leave it out.

TRBV5-1	TRBD2	TRBJ2-1	.	TGCGCCAGCAGCTTGACGGGAGGGCCGGCTGAGCAGTTCTTC	CASSLTGGPAEQFF
TRBV20-1	.	TRBJ1-2	.	TGCAGTGCTATAGGAGGGGGCTACACCTTC	CSAIGGGYTF
TRBV7-2	TRBD1	TRBJ1-2	.	TGTGCCAGCAGCTTGGGACAGGGGGTTAATGGCTACACCTTC	CASSLGQGVNGYTF
TRBV19	.	TRBJ2-5	.	TGTGCCAGTAGCCTCTGGGAGCAAGAGACCCAGTACTTC	CASSLWEQETQYF
TRBV9	.	TRBJ1-6	.	TGTGCCAGCAGCAATCAGGGAGGTGGACGCTCACCCCTCCACTTT	CASSNQGGGRSPLHF
TRBV11-3	TRBD1	TRBJ1-3	.	TGTGCCAGCAGCTTCGTCACCGGGACAGTAAGCTCTGGAAACACCATATATTTT	CASSFVTGTVSSGNTIYF
TRBV7-3	.	TRBJ1-1	.	TGTGCCAGCAGCAAGACCGGGACACAGAACACTGAAGCTTTCTTT	CASSKTGTQNTEAFF
TRBV24-1	TRBD1	TRBJ1-4	.	TGTGCCACCAGTGATCCCAGGGGGCCGGGTGAAAAACTGTTTTTT	CATSDPRGPGEKLFF
TRBV27	.	TRBJ2-2	.	TGTGCCAGTTTCGGGATGAACACCGGGGAGCTGTTTTTT	CASFGMNTGELFF
TRBV28	.	TRBJ2-1	.	TGTGCCAGCAGTCCCGGACATCGCGCCCATGAGCAGTTCTTC	CASSPGHRAHEQFF
TRBV4-3	.	TRBJ1-2	.	TGCGCCAGCAGCCAAGATATAGCGGAGAAACCATATGGCTACACCTTC	CASSQDIAEKPYGYTF
TRBV6-5	.	TRBJ1-1	.	TGTGCCAGCAGGGATAGGACAGTATCGAACACTGAAGCTTTCTTT	CASRDRTVSNTEAFF
TRBV7-9	TRBD1	TRBJ1-6	once	TGTGCCAGCAGCTTAGGACAGGGTGATTCACCCCTCCACTTT	CASSLGQGDSPLHF
TRBV13	.	TRBJ2-7	.	TGTGCCAGCAGCTTAGGGGACACCACCTACGAGCAGTACTTC	CASSLGDTTYEQYF
TRBV24-1	TRBD1	TRBJ2-1	.	TGTGCCACCAGTGACACCCGACAGGGATTAGGCAATGAGCAGTTCTTC	CATSDTRQGLGNEQFF
TRBV29-1	.	TRBJ2-2	.	TGCAGCGCCGCCAGGGACACTAGAATCACCGGGGAGCTGTTTTTT	CSAARDTRITGELFF
TRBV6-4	.	TRBJ2-3	.	TGTGCCAGCCACGGACTACTCAGAGTAAGCACAGATACGCAGTATTTT	CASHGLLRVSTDTQYF
TRBV11-2	.	TRBJ2-1	.	TGTGCCAGCAGCTTGGGACTGGACCTATACAATGAGCAGTTCTTC	CASSLGLDLYNEQFF
TRBV27	TRBD1	TRBJ2-7	.	TGTGCCAGCAGCCTAGGACAGGGCGAGCAGTACTTC	CASSLGQGEQYF
TRBV24-1	.	TRBJ1-1	few	TGTGCCACCAGTGATGGACAGATGGGTGAAGCTTTCTTT	CATSDGQMGEAFF
TRBV28	TRBD1	TRBJ1-1	.	TGTGCCAGCAGTCTAGTTCAACAGGGGGGTGAAGCTTTCTTT	CASSLVQQGGEAFF
TRBV6-6	.	TRBJ2-7	.	TGTGCCAGCAGCCGAACCGGGACTGCCTACGAGCAGTACTTC	CASSRTGTAYEQYF
TRBV6-5	.	TRBJ1-5	.	TGTGCCAGCAGTTCCCAGGTAGGACAGCCCCAGCATTTT	CASSSQVGQPQHF
TRBV9	TRBD1	TRBJ2-1	.	TGTGCCAGCAGCGTAGATGACAGGGAGTACAATGAGCAGTTCTTC	CASSVDDREYNEQFF
TRBV7-3	TRBD2	TRBJ2-1	.	TGTGCCAGCAGCTTAAGAGGGGCTAGCGGGATTACCAATGAGCAGTTCTTC	CASSLRGASGITNEQFF
TRBV29-1	.	TRBJ1-2	few	TGCAGCGTCCCCCGGGGCAGGGGTTTTTTTGGCTATGGCTACACCTTC	CSVPRGRGFFGYGYTF
TRBV3-1/TRBV3-2	.	TRBJ2-6	once	TGTGCCAGCAGCCAGCAGGGTTCTGGGGCCAACGTCCTGACTTTC	CASSQQGSGANVLTF
TRBV3-1/TRBV3-2	.	TRBJ1-1	.	TGTGCCAGCAGCCAAGCGTTGCAGGGGATGGGCACTGAAGCTTTCTTT	CASSQALQGMGTEAFF
TRBV7-9	.	TRBJ1-1	.	TGTGCCAGCAGCTCAAGCATCAGGGCGATTGAAGCTTTCTTT	CASSSSIRAIEAFF
TRBV25-1	.	TRBJ1-5	.	TGTGCCAGCAGTGAAAACAGGGATAGCAATCAGCCCCAGCATTTT	CASSENRDSNQPQHF
TRBV18	.	TRBJ2-4	.	TGTGCCAGCTCCCCTAACGGGAACCAAAACATTCAGTACTTC	CASSPNGNQNIQYF
TRBV6-4	.	TRBJ2-3	.	TGTGCCAGCAGCCGGGACTTTGGCACAGATACGCAGTATTTT	CASSRDFGTDTQYF
TRBV12-5	TRBD1	TRBJ1-5	.	TGTGCTAGTGGTTTGGTACTAACCGGGACAGCCGATCAGCCCCAGCATTTT	CASGLVLTGTADQPQHF
TRBV11-2	TRBD1	TRBJ1-4	.	TGTGCCAGCAGCGTTACAGGGGTCGCTAATGAAAAACTGTTTTTT	CASSVTGVANEKLFF
TRBV28	.	TRBJ1-5	once	TGTGCCAGTAAGGGTGGAGGGGTGGCCGACAATCAGCCCCAGCATTTT	CASKGGGVADNQPQHF
TRBV20-1	TRBD2	TRBJ2-7	few	TGCAGTGCTAGTAATAGCGGGAGGGCTTACGAGCAGTACTTC	CSASNSGRAYEQYF
TRBV7-9	.	TRBJ1-1	.	TGTGCCAGCAGCTTAGCTACAGGGAGGAACACTGAAGCTTTCTTT	CASSLATGRNTEAFF
TRBV7-3	TRBD1	TRBJ1-6	.	TGTGCCAGCAGCTTAACGAGGGACAGGGGGCCCCTCCACTTT	CASSLTRDRGPLHF
TRBV4-3	.	TRBJ1-4	.	TGCGCCAGCAGCCCACAGGGTTGGACCGCGGCTAATGAAAAACTGTTTTTT	CASSPQGWTAANEKLFF
TRBV4-1	.	TRBJ2-1	once	TGCGCCAGCAGCCAAGATCGGGCCCTTCGGGGGTACAATGAGCAGTTCTTC	CASSQDRALRGYNEQFF
TRBV24-1	.	TRBJ2-1	.	TGTGCCACCAGTGATGTGCAGGGTCTTGGGGTTTTCGATGAGCAGTTCTTC	CATSDVQGLGVFDEQFF
TRBV10-1	TRBD2	TRBJ2-3	once	TGCGCCAGCAGTGACCTAGCGGGAAGCACAGATACGCAGTATTTT	CASSDLAGSTDTQYF